The 19 T cell receptor beta chains in this list originate from one sample, sequenced in a study of T cell repertoires in cytomegalovirus infection. One entry per CDR3 protein results from TCRdb running MiXCR on the reads. The data show 100,000 to 150,000 distinct CDR3 sequences, approximately 9.2% seen once. The sample consisted of PBMCs. These receptors originate from a human donor in good health (CMV status not recorded). Some clones in this sample may be carry-over from other donors' samples.

This clonotype was seen at least ten times. The chain joins TRBV24-1 to TRBJ2-1; 7 bases align to TRBD2. CDR1 and CDR2 from the germline V gene are KGHDR and SFDVKD. The V gene end was trimmed by 4 bases and the J gene end by 9 bases; junction bases not matched to a gene: 11. The CDR3 is made up of 15 amino acids. DNA for the CDR3: TGTGCCACCAGTGACTCCGGGGGAGGGGAGGGTGAGCAGTTCTTC. Translation: CATSDSGGGEGEQFF.

This clonotype appeared many times. This sequence joins TRBV7-6 and TRBJ2-5, with 13 bases fitting TRBD2. This CDR3 spans 18 amino acids. V gave up 4 bases and J gave up 5 bases; unmatched junction bases: 13. The germline gives CDR1 SGHVS, CDR2 FNYEAQ. CDR3 sequence: CASSSNPGLAGRGETQYF. The DNA for the CDR3 is TGTGCCAGCAGCTCAAATCCGGGACTAGCGGGGCGAGGGGAGACCCAGTACTTC.

The sample holds a few counts of this clonotype. V is TRBV2 and J is TRBJ1-1; D might be TRBD1 (6 bases). V was shortened by 6 bases and J by 6 bases, with 17 bases between the two germline ends. Germline values: CDR1 SNHLY, CDR2 FYNNEI. This CDR3 has 14 amino acids. The chain's CDR3 is CASRGASEVAEAFF. CDR3 nucleotide sequence: TGTGCCAGCAGGGGGGCCTCGGAGGTCGCTGAAGCTTTCTTT.

This clonotype was recorded many times. The genes are TRBV7-2 and TRBJ2-7, with D unresolved. V lost 0 bases to trimming and J lost 3 bases, with 15 bases between them. Germline V gives CDR1 SGHTA, CDR2 FQGNSA. This CDR3 is 16 amino acids long. In nucleotides, the CDR3 is TGTGCCAGCAGCTTAGCCGTTGGTAGCCCTAGCTACGAGCAGTACTTC. This codes for CASSLAVGSPSYEQYF.

This clonotype occurred many times. The genes are TRBV6-5 and TRBJ2-7; D gene ambiguous. Germline V gene lookup returns CDR1 MNHEY and CDR2 SVGAGI. The ends were cut back, 0 bases at V and 3 bases at J, with 9 bases in the middle. This CDR3 comprises 14 residues. In DNA form, the CDR3 reads TGTGCCAGCAGTTACTCAGCAAAAATCTACGAGCAGTACTTC. Protein: CASSYSAKIYEQYF.

The V call is TRBV5-6, the J call TRBJ1-4, with a weak D call TRBD1 (5 bases). Germline V lookup: CDR1 SGHDT, CDR2 YYEEEE. This CDR3 region has 14 residues. The V and J ends lost 0 bases and 10 bases respectively, with 13 bases between them. The CDR3: CASSLDPGTGKLFF. In DNA form, the CDR3 reads TGTGCCAGCAGCTTGGATCCCGGGACCGGAAAACTGTTTTTT.

This clonotype was recorded at least ten times. The CDR3 sequence is CASSSLDRGGEKLFF. In DNA, the CDR3 is TGTGCCAGCAGTTCCCTAGACAGGGGGGGTGAAAAACTGTTTTTT. The chain combines TRBV28 with TRBJ1-4; 9 bases are a match to TRBD1. The CDR3 has 15 amino acids. Germline V CDR1 and CDR2: MDHEN, SYDVKM. Unmatched junction bases numbered 7, after V lost 4 bases and J lost 7 bases.

This clonotype was observed many times. This rearrangement joins TRBV20-1 to TRBJ1-1; D call uncertain. Germline V CDR1 and CDR2: DFQATT, SNEGSKA (reference sequence). V lost 3 bases, J lost 5 bases, and 19 bases lay in between. The CDR3 has 15 amino acids. CDR3 sequence (DNA): TGCAGTGCTAGGCCCGGGTCCGTGGGCGGGACTGAAGCTTTCTTT. Its translation is CSARPGSVGGTEAFF.

This clonotype was counted many times. J is TRBJ2-7 and V is TRBV18; possible D gene TRBD1, 6 bases. CDR3 size: 13 residues. Germline-derived CDR1 and CDR2 are KGHSH and LQKENI. V was pared by 8 bases and J by 2 bases, with 13 bases between. The CDR3 nucleotides read TGTGCCAGCGCAAGACAGGACACCTACGAGCAGTACTTC. This codes for CASARQDTYEQYF.

This clonotype was detected many times. This chain links TRBV12-3 or TRBV12-4 with TRBJ2-7; weak D call: TRBD2 (5 bases). This CDR3 region has 14 residues. Trimming took off 6 bases at V and 6 bases at J, with 18 bases between the two ends. CDR3 loop: CASSTRPAGSEQYF. CDR3 DNA: TGTGCCAGCAGCACACGCCCCGCGGGTAGCGAGCAGTACTTC.

Many counts were recorded for this clonotype. This chain connects TRBV3-1 to TRBJ1-5; D is undetermined. The germline V gene encodes CDR1 LGHDT and CDR2 YNNKEL (reference sequence). The CDR3 loop spans 12 amino acids. Trimming stripped 2 bases from V and 9 bases from J, with 8 bases between. CDR3 amino acids: CASSQNQSPQHF. In DNA form, the CDR3 reads TGTGCCAGCAGCCAAAATCAGTCGCCCCAGCATTTT.

This clonotype turned up a few times. CDR3 nucleotide sequence: TGTGCCAGCAGCTTCAACAGGGACGAGCAGTACTTC. It yields the protein CASSFNRDEQYF. V is TRBV5-6 and J is TRBJ2-7; possibly TRBD1 for D (6 bases). Per germline, CDR1 SGHDT and CDR2 YYEEEE. Trimming removed 2 bases from V and 5 bases from J, with 8 bases in between. The CDR3 consists of 12 residues. The variable domain in full, with the rest retrieved from reference TRBV5-6 and TRBJ2-7, is DAGVTQSPTHLIKTRGQQVTLRCSPKSGHDTVSWYQQALGQGPQFIFQYYEEEERQRGNFPDRFSGHQFPNYSSELNVNALLLGDSALYLCASSFNRDEQYFGPGTRLTVT.

The sample holds a few counts of this clonotype. The chain uses TRBV6-5 and TRBJ1-3; TRBD1 matches at 7 bases. V shed 6 bases, J shed 2 bases, and the junction held 7 bases outside the gene matches. Germline V gene lookup returns CDR1 MNHEY and CDR2 SVGAGI. The CDR3 has 15 amino acids. CDR3 sequence reads: CASSDSGTAGNTIYF. CDR3 DNA: TGTGCCAGCAGCGACTCCGGGACAGCTGGAAACACCATATATTTT.

This clonotype was seen at least ten times. The chain has TRBV5-1 and TRBJ1-5, with unresolved D. V lost 4 bases to trimming and J lost 7 bases, with 12 bases between them. Germline CDR1 SGHRS, CDR2 YFSETQ. This CDR3 is built from 13 residues. The CDR3 loop reads CASSPNDGQPQHF. As DNA, the CDR3 is TGCGCCAGCAGCCCGAACGATGGGCAGCCCCAGCATTTT.

There are a few counts of this clonotype. The chain is built from TRBV2 and TRBJ1-1; TRBD1 is a possible D gene (5 bases). CDR1 is SNHLY and CDR2 is FYNNEI in the germline V gene. CDR3 length: 16 residues. Trimming took off 2 bases at V and 2 bases at J, with 15 bases between the two ends. The CDR3 coding sequence is TGTGCCAGCAGTGAACAAGGGGTTCTTAGCAACACTGAAGCTTTCTTT. Amino acids: CASSEQGVLSNTEAFF.

This clonotype was seen repeatedly, ten times or more. V usage is TRBV7-2 and J usage is TRBJ1-1; 7 bases match TRBD1. Looked up from germline, CDR1 is SGHTA and CDR2 is FQGNSA. The V and J ends lost 4 bases and 4 bases, in that order; junction bases with no gene match: 6. The CDR3 is 14 residues long. In DNA, the CDR3 is TGTGCCAGCAGCTCGACAGGGACTGGCACTGAAGCTTTCTTT. Amino acid sequence: CASSSTGTGTEAFF.

This clonotype showed up many times. The chain carries TRBV7-9 and TRBJ1-4, with TRBD1 identical over 11 bases. The CDR3 sequence is 14 residues long. Trimming at V came to 5 bases and at J to 8 bases, leaving 4 bases not matched to a gene. Germline loops: CDR1 SEHNR, CDR2 FQNEAQ (reference sequence). In DNA, the CDR3 is TGTGCCAGCAGCGCCGGGACAGGGGGAGAAAAACTGTTTTTT. This gives the protein CASSAGTGGEKLFF.

This clonotype occurred many times. The gene calls are TRBV28 and TRBJ1-2, with no clear D. V shed 4 bases and J shed 8 bases, with 8 bases lying between them. The CDR3 contains 11 residues. Germline CDR1 MDHEN, CDR2 SYDVKM. The CDR3 reads CASSSVQGYTF. The CDR3 DNA sequence: TGTGCCAGCAGTTCCGTCCAAGGCTACACCTTC.

This clonotype was observed many times. The chain is built from TRBV20-1 and TRBJ1-1; D is ambiguous. Germline lookup yields CDR1 DFQATT and CDR2 SNEGSKA (reference sequence). V was cut by 7 bases and J by 1 base, with 10 bases left in between. This CDR3 spans 12 amino acids. CDR3 nucleotide sequence: TGCAGTGTCCCAAACCCGAACACTGAAGCTTTCTTT. It is translated as CSVPNPNTEAFF.